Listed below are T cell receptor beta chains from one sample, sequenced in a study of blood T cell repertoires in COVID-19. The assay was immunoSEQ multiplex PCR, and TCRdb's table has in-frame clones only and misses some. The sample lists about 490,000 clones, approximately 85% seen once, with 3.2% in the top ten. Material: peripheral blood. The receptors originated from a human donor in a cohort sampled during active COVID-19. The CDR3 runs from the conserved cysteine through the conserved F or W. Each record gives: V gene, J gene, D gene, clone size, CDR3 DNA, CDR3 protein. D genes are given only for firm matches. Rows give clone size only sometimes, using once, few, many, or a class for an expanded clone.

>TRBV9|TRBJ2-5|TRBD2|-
TGTGCCAGCAGCATAGGGACTAGCGGGAGCCCCCAAGAGACCCAGTACTTC
CASSIGTSGSPQETQYF
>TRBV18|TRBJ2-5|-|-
TGTGCCAGCTCACCGGTAAGCCCTCCGGAGACCCAGTACTTC
CASSPVSPPETQYF
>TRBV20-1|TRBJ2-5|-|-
TGCAGTGCTAGTACTAGAGAGACCCAGTACTTC
CSASTRETQYF
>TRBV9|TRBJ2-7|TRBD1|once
TGTGCCAGCAGCGTAGGGGACAGGCCGAGCTCCTACGAGCAGTACTTC
CASSVGDRPSSYEQYF
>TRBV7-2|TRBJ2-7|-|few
TGTGCCAGCAGCACAGTGGGCGAGCAGTACTTC
CASSTVGEQYF
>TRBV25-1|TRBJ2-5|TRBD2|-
TGTGCCAGCAGTGGGACTAGCGGCCAAGAGACCCAGTACTTC
CASSGTSGQETQYF
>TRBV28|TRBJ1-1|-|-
TGTGCCAGCAGTCTTACCAGGGTGAACACTGAAGCTTTCTTT
CASSLTRVNTEAFF
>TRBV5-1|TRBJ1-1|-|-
TGCGCCAGCAGGGGAGGGAGTAACCTGAACACTGAAGCTTTCTTT
CASRGGSNLNTEAFF
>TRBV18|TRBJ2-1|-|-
TGTGCCAGCTCACCGGACTATCTATCCTACAATGAGCAGTTCTTC
CASSPDYLSYNEQFF
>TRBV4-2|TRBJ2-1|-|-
TGTGCCAGCAGCCAAGAGGGAGCAGGGGAGCTTTCCTACAATGAGCAGTTCTTC
CASSQEGAGELSYNEQFF
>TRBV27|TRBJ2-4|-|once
TGTGCCAGGAGGGGGGGAAGAGCCAAAAACATTCAGTACTTC
CARRGGRAKNIQYF
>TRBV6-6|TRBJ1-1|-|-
TGTGCCACCGAACAGGAGAACACTGAAGCTTTCTTT
CATEQENTEAFF
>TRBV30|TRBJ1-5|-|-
TGTGCCTGGAGTGCCGGGGGAGGGGGTCGAAGCAATCAGCCCCAGCATTTT
CAWSAGGGGRSNQPQHF
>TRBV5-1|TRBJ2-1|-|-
TGCGCCAGCAGCCCGGACACCTACAATGAGCAGTTCTTC
CASSPDTYNEQFF